One and the same sample provided the 21 T cell receptor beta chains below, sequenced in a study of radiotherapy plus CTLA-4 blockade in lung cancer. This table comes from immunoSEQ multiplex PCR, and its TCRdb copy is limited to in-frame clones, with some not included. The sample lists around 30,000 clones; less than 75% were seen once. The input for sequencing was peripheral blood, taken from a patient treated with radiotherapy plus ipilimumab. The source of these receptors is a human donor with non-small cell lung cancer who had stable disease on radiotherapy plus ipilimumab.

The chain links TRBV2 to TRBJ2-2; the D gene could be TRBD1 or TRBD2 (6 bases each). CDR3 size: 17 residues. V lost 6 bases and J 5 bases, leaving 22 bases between the germline ends. CDR1 is SNHLY and CDR2 is FYNNEI in the germline V gene. CDR3 DNA sequence: TGTGCCAGCAGCGCGAATCAAGGGGGGACCTTTACCGGGGAGCTGTTTTTT. Translated: CASSANQGGTFTGELFF.

The chain recombines TRBV7-9 with TRBJ1-3; maybe TRBD1 (5 bases). The CDR3 totals 14 residues. V was shortened by 5 bases and J by 1 base, with 9 bases between the two germline ends. Per the germline V gene, CDR1 is SEHNR and CDR2 is FQNEAQ (reference sequence). CDR3 loop: CASSRGGSGNTIYF. The CDR3 DNA reads as TGTGCCAGCAGCCGGGGGGGATCTGGAAACACCATATATTTT.

The chain uses TRBV5-4 and TRBJ2-1; D is perhaps TRBD2 (6 bases). The V gene lost 4 bases and the J gene lost 4 bases, with 15 bases spanning the gap. The CDR3 is 15 amino acids. Germline V lookup: CDR1 SGHNT, CDR2 YYREEE (reference sequence). CDR3 sequence: CASSTVRGTYNEQFF. The CDR3 region has the DNA TGTGCCAGCAGCACCGTACGGGGGACTTACAATGAGCAGTTCTTC.

The rearrangement uses TRBV19 and TRBJ2-1; 9 bases fit TRBD2. CDR1 and CDR2 from the germline V gene are LNHDA and SQIVND (reference sequence). V gave up 5 bases and J gave up 3 bases; unmatched junction bases: 8. CDR3 length equals 16 residues. CDR3 nucleotides: TGTGCCAGTAGTTTGGCTAGCGGGATGAGCTACAATGAGCAGTTCTTC. Translation: CASSLASGMSYNEQFF.

The chain links TRBV27 to TRBJ2-3; 16 bases align to TRBD2. The trim removed 5 bases at V and 2 bases at J, leaving 16 bases unmatched. The CDR3 contains 21 residues. The V gene's germline CDR1 is MNHEY and CDR2 SMNVEV (reference sequence). The CDR3 region has the DNA TGTGCCAGCAGTACCGCCGGACAGGGACTAGCGGGAGGGTGGTTCACAGATACGCAGTATTTT. This sequence encodes CASSTAGQGLAGGWFTDTQYF.

The V and J genes are TRBV9 and TRBJ2-3; tentatively, D is TRBD1 (6 bases). Germline-derived CDR1 and CDR2 are SGDLS and YYNGEE. Trimming pared 4 bases from V and 0 bases from J, leaving 15 bases between. The CDR3 has 16 residues. The CDR3 coding sequence is TGTGCCAGCAGCCCGTCCGGGACACTTAGCACAGATACGCAGTATTTT. As protein: CASSPSGTLSTDTQYF.

The V gene is TRBV7-2, the J gene TRBJ1-2; 8 nucleotides align to TRBD1. Per the germline V gene, CDR1 is SGHTA and CDR2 is FQGNSA. The length of the CDR3 is 13 residues. J lost 3 bases, V lost 5 bases, and 2 bases had no gene match. The CDR3 region has the DNA TGTGCCAGCAGCCAGGACAGGGACTATGGCTACACCTTC. This translates into CASSQDRDYGYTF.

J is TRBJ2-1 and V is TRBV19; perhaps D is TRBD1 or TRBD2 (5 bases each). CDR1 and CDR2 (germline): LNHDA, SQIVND (reference sequence). This CDR3 contains 15 residues. V shed 4 bases and J shed 6 bases, with 16 bases lying between them. DNA for the CDR3: TGTGCCAGTAGTAGACCGGGACCCCGGACCAATGAGCAGTTCTTC. This sequence encodes CASSRPGPRTNEQFF.

This clone counts as medium-sized. The chain has TRBV11-1 and TRBJ1-1, with D possibly matching TRBD1 (5 bases). Germline-derived CDR1 and CDR2 are SGHAT and FQDESV (reference sequence). The CDR3 is 12 residues long. The CDR3 protein is CASAQVNTEAFF. The CDR3 DNA sequence: TGTGCTTCCGCACAGGTGAACACTGAAGCTTTCTTT.

This chain uses TRBV19 with TRBJ2-7, with no clear D. Trimming took 6 bases from V and 0 from J, leaving 15 bases between them. Germline V gene lookup returns CDR1 LNHDA and CDR2 SQIVND (reference sequence). This CDR3 contains 15 residues. The CDR3 DNA sequence: TGTGCCAGTAGCACTTCAAGGATTAGCTCCTACGAGCAGTACTTC. This gives the protein CASSTSRISSYEQYF. The whole variable domain, remainder taken from reference TRBV19 and TRBJ2-7, is DGGITQSPKYLFRKEGQNVTLSCEQNLNHDAMYWYRQDPGQGLRLIYYSQIVNDFQKGDIAEGYSVSREKKESFPLTVTSAQKNPTAFYLCASSTSRISSYEQYFGPGTRLTVT.

With regard to this clone: The same CDR3 can be traced to other DNA sequences in this sample. V gene TRBV19 combines with J gene TRBJ1-3; D not certain. The germline CDR1 and CDR2 sequences are LNHDA and SQIVND (reference sequence). V lost 7 bases, J lost 3 bases, and 13 bases lay in between. This CDR3 comprises 14 residues. The DNA for the CDR3 is TGTGCCAGTACCCTGAGAGGATTTGGAAACACCATATATTTT. Protein: CASTLRGFGNTIYF.

Only one count was recorded for this clone. The chain carries TRBV19 and TRBJ2-7, with D possibly being TRBD1 or TRBD2 (5 bases each). Germline assignment: CDR1 LNHDA and CDR2 SQIVND (reference sequence). The CDR3 has 15 amino acids. Trimming took off 4 bases at V and 0 bases at J, with 13 bases between the two ends. CDR3 sequence reads: CASSRGTSGSYEQYF. DNA of the CDR3: TGTGCCAGTAGTAGAGGGACCTCGGGCTCCTACGAGCAGTACTTC.

The chain has TRBV18 and TRBJ1-2; possible D gene TRBD1, 6 bases. Germline V gene lookup returns CDR1 KGHSH and CDR2 LQKENI. V dropped 3 bases and J dropped 4 bases, with 21 bases sitting between them. The CDR3 has 17 amino acids. DNA of the CDR3: TGTGCCAGCTCACCTATAATCTCAGGGGCCACTCCCTATGGCTACACCTTC. It specifies CASSPIISGATPYGYTF. The full variable domain, with the rest looked up from reference TRBV18 and TRBJ1-2, is NAGVMQNPRHLVRRRGQEARLRCSPMKGHSHVYWYRQLPEEGLKFMVYLQKENIIDESGMPKERFSAEFPKEGPSILRIQQVVRGDSAAYFCASSPIISGATPYGYTFGSGTRLTVV.

J is TRBJ1-4 and V is TRBV20-1; 10 positions agree with TRBD1. Germline CDR1 and CDR2: DFQATT and SNEGSKA (reference sequence). The CDR3 is made up of 11 amino acids. The J segment lost 13 bases and the V segment lost 6 bases, leaving 5 bases of the junction unmatched. This CDR3 reads CSADWTGGLFF. For the CDR3, the DNA is TGCAGTGCGGATTGGACAGGGGGACTGTTTTTT.

The chain combines TRBV7-2 with TRBJ1-4, with D perhaps matching TRBD1 (6 bases). The CDR3 is 15 residues long. CDR1 is SGHTA, CDR2 FQGNSA, per germline. The V end was cut by 6 bases, the J end by 1 base, with 12 bases between. CDR3 nucleotides: TGTGCCAGCAGTCAAGGGGGGCGAACTAATGAAAAACTGTTTTTT. Amino acids: CASSQGGRTNEKLFF.

The chain couples TRBV9 to TRBJ1-1; TRBD1 is a possible D gene (5 bases). CDR3 length equals 12 residues. The V gene's germline CDR1 is SGDLS and CDR2 YYNGEE. Trimming took 7 bases from V and 8 from J, leaving 15 bases between them. CDR3 nucleotides: TGTGCCAGCGGACGGTGGGGGGGAGAAGCTTTCTTT. Translating it yields CASGRWGGEAFF.

The chain has TRBV6-5 and TRBJ1-2, with no clear D. The CDR3 consists of 13 residues. Trimming shortened V by 5 bases and J by 6 bases, and 13 bases separated the two germline ends. Per germline, CDR1 MNHEY and CDR2 SVGAGI. CDR3: CASSLGLTNGYTF. The CDR3 DNA reads TGTGCCAGCAGTCTCGGACTGACGAATGGCTACACCTTC.

The chain's CDR3 is CASRAGGEETQYF. The DNA of the CDR3 is TGTGCCAGCAGGGCAGGGGGGGAGGAGACCCAGTACTTC. The rearrangement uses TRBV9 and TRBJ2-5; D may match TRBD1 or TRBD2 (7 bases each). CDR1 is SGDLS, CDR2 YYNGEE, per germline. This CDR3 has 13 residues. Trimming shortened V by 5 bases and J by 5 bases, and 13 bases separated the two germline ends.

The chain uses TRBV7-2 and TRBJ1-1; D call uncertain. Trimming removed 1 base at V and 4 bases at J, with 7 bases between. Germline V gene lookup returns CDR1 SGHTA and CDR2 FQGNSA. The CDR3 has 13 amino acids. CDR3 loop: CASSLEDFTEAFF. The CDR3 DNA is TGTGCCAGCAGCTTAGAGGATTTCACTGAAGCTTTCTTT.

This clone occurred once. J is TRBJ2-7 and V is TRBV19; D is possibly TRBD1 or TRBD2 (6 bases each). Between the trimmed V and J ends, which lost 3 bases and 6 bases, there was a span of 15 bases. CDR3 length: 14 amino acids. CDR1 is LNHDA and CDR2 is SQIVND in the germline V gene (reference sequence). CDR3 sequence (DNA): TGTGCCAGTAGTATCCGGGGGCCCCAAATCGAGCAGTACTTC. Translation gives CASSIRGPQIEQYF.

This chain joins TRBV6-6 and TRBJ1-1; no clear D. This CDR3 is built from 12 residues. Germline lookup yields CDR1 MNHNY and CDR2 SVGAGI (reference sequence). V was trimmed by 6 bases and J by 4 bases, leaving 9 bases between them. The chain's CDR3 is CASRVEGTEAFF. For the CDR3, the DNA is TGTGCCAGCAGGGTTGAAGGCACTGAAGCTTTCTTT.